This T cell receptor beta chain emerged from a study of cytomegalovirus exposure and HLA in healthy donors. Primers included in the PCR were 60 Vbeta and 13 Jbeta primers. Here immunoSEQ multiplex PCR was the method, and the copy in TCRdb shows in-frame clones only, minus some. The data show about 170,000 clones, approximately 84% seen once. On this clone: The antigen is not known.

Study-wide findings and caveats: In vitro experiments confirmed that three CMV-associated chains were specific for CMV antigens.

From germline, CDR1 is MRHNA and CDR2 SNTAGT. Trimming removed 6 bases from V and 0 bases from J, with 13 bases in between. The CDR3 is 15 residues long. Though probably carrying unrecorded immune exposures, donors were nominally healthy at sampling. The specimen was PBMCs. The sequence came from a girl between 5 and 17 years old in good health and CMV-seropositive. J is TRBJ2-3 and V is TRBV6-4, with D perhaps matching TRBD2 (6 bases). The CDR3 loop reads CASSYDGTSTDTQYF. The CDR3 bases are TGTGCCAGCAGCTACGACGGGACTAGCACAGATACGCAGTATTTT.